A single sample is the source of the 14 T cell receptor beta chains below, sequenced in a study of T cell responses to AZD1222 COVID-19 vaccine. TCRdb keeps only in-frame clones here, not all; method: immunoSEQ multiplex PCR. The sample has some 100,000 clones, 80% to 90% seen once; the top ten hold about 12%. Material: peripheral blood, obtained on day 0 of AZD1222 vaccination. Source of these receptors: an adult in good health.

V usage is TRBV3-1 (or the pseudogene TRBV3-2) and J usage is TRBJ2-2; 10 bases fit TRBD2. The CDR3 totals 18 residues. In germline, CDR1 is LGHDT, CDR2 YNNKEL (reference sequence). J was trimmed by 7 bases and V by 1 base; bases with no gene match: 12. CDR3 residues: CASSQVASGSAISGELFF. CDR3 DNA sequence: TGTGCCAGCAGCCAAGTTGCTAGCGGGAGCGCGATTAGCGGGGAGCTGTTTTTT.

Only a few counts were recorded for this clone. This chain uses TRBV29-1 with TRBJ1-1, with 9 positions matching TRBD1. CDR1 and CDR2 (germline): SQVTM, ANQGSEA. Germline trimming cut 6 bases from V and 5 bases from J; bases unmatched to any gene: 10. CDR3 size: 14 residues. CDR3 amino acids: CSVATGTGWTEAFF. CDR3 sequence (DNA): TGCAGCGTCGCTACCGGGACAGGGTGGACTGAAGCTTTCTTT.

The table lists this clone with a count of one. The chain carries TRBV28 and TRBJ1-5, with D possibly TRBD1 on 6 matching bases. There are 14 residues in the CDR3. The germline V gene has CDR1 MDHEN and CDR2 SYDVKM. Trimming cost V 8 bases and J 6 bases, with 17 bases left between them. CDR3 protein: CASGRGLRSQPQHF. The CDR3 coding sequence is TGTGCCAGCGGACGGGGGCTCCGGTCTCAGCCCCAGCATTTT.

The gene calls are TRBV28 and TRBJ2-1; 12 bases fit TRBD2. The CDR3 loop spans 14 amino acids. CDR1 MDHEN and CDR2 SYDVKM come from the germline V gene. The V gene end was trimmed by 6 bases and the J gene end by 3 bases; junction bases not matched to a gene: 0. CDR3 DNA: TGTGCCAGCAGGACTAGCGGGAGCTACAATGAGCAGTTCTTC. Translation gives CASRTSGSYNEQFF.

CDR3 loop: CASRRDRDTDTQYF. The CDR3 coding sequence is TGTGCCAGCAGAAGGGACAGGGACACAGATACGCAGTATTTT. The chain uses TRBV28 and TRBJ2-3; 9 bases line up with TRBD1. Germline V gene data show CDR1 as MDHEN and CDR2 as SYDVKM. This CDR3 region has 14 residues. J was trimmed by 2 bases and V by 6 bases; bases with no gene match: 3.

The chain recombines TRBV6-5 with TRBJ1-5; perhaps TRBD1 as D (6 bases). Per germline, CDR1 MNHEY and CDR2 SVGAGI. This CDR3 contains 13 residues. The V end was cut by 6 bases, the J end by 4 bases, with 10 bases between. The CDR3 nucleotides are TGTGCCAGCAGACAGGGCAGGAATCAGCCCCAGCATTTT. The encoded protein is CASRQGRNQPQHF.

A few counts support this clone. DNA of the CDR3: TGTGCCAGCAGCAATAGCGGTGGGACAGATACGCAGTATTTT. It translates to CASSNSGGTDTQYF. This chain joins TRBV7-2 and TRBJ2-3; D may be TRBD2 (6 bases). CDR3 size: 14 residues. Trimming removed 5 bases from V and 3 bases from J, with 12 bases in between. The germline V gene has CDR1 SGHTA and CDR2 FQGNSA.

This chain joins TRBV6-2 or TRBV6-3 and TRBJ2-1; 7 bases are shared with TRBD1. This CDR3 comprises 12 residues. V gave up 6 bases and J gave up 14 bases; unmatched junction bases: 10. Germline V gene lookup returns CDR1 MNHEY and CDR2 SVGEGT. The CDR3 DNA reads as TGTGCCAGCAGCGACCTCTTCGACAGGGAGTTCTTC. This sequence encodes CASSDLFDREFF.

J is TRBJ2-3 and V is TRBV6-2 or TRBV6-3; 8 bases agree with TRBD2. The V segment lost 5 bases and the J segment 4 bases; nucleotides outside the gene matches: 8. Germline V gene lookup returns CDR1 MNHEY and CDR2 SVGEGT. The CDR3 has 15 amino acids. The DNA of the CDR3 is TGTGCCAGCAGTACGCGGGCTAGCGGGTCAGATACGCAGTATTTT. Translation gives CASSTRASGSDTQYF.

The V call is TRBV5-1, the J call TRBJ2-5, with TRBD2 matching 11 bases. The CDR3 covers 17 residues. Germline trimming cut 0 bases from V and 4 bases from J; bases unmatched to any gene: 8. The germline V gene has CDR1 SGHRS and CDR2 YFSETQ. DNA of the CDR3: TGCGCCAGCAGCTTGGCTCTTAGCGGGAGGGCGAGAGAGACCCAGTACTTC. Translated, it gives CASSLALSGRARETQYF.

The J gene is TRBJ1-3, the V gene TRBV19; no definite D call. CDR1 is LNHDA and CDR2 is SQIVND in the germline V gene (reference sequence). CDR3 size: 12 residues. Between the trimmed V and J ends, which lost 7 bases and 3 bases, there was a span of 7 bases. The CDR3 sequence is CASTPNGNTIYF. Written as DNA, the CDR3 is TGTGCCAGTACCCCGAATGGAAACACCATATATTTT.

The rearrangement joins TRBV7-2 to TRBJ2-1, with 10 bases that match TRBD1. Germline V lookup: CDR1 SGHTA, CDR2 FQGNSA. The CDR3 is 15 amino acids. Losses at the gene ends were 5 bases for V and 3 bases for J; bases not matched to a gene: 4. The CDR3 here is CASSTGQGLYNEQFF. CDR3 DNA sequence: TGTGCCAGCAGCACGGGACAGGGGCTCTACAATGAGCAGTTCTTC.

CDR3 bases: TGTGCCAGCAGCTTAGTACCCGGACAGGGTGAAATGTACGAGCAGTACTTC. It specifies CASSLVPGQGEMYEQYF. V and J are TRBV11-2 and TRBJ2-7; 8 bases agree with TRBD1. Per germline, CDR1 SGHAT and CDR2 FQNNGV. The J segment lost 4 bases and the V segment lost 1 base, leaving 12 bases of the junction unmatched. The CDR3 covers 17 residues.

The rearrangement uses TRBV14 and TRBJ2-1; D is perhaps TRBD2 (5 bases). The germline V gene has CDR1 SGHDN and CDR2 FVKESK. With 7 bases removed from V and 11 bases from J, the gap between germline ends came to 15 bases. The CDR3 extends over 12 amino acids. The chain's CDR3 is CASNSMEAKQFF. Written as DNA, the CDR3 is TGTGCCAGCAACTCCATGGAGGCCAAGCAGTTCTTC.